Following are 29 T cell receptor beta chains from one sample sequenced in a study of T cells in Graves' hyperthyroidism and ophthalmopathy. Researchers amplified the TCR beta CDR3 regions from RNA transcripts. The primer set for the first-round RT-PCR of the TCR CDR3 was HTBI. TCRdb ran MiXCR on the multiplex PCR reads and lists one entry per CDR3 protein. The sample carries about 510,000 distinct CDR3 sequences, about 46% recorded once. The sample taken for sequencing was peripheral blood or thyroid tissue (not recorded which). The receptors were sampled from an adult woman with Graves' disease, either hyperthyroidism or ophthalmopathy (not recorded which).

This clonotype has a handful of counts. The chain is built from TRBV11-1 and TRBJ2-5, with TRBD1 matching 8 bases. V lost 5 bases to trimming and J lost 5 bases; unmatched junction nucleotides: 1. The CDR3 sequence is 12 residues long. The V gene's germline CDR1 is SGHAT and CDR2 FQDESV (reference sequence). The CDR3 nucleotides read TGTGCCAGCAGCCGGACAGGGGAGACCCAGTACTTC. It codes for CASSRTGETQYF.

Worth noting for this clonotype: Being one base from a much bigger clone, this may be a read error. CDR3 DNA sequence: TGCAGTGCTCTCGCGGACAGTACTGAAGAACTGTTTTTT. This translates into CSALADSTEELFF. The chain couples TRBV20-1 to TRBJ1-4; D may be TRBD1 (6 bases). This CDR3 has 13 amino acids. The V gene's germline CDR1 is DFQATT and CDR2 SNEGSKA (reference sequence).

The V and J genes are TRBV7-9 and TRBJ1-6; maybe TRBD1 (6 bases). Germline values: CDR1 SEHNR, CDR2 FQNEAQ (reference sequence). The CDR3 runs 15 residues. Trimming took off 5 bases at V and 3 bases at J, with 11 bases between the two ends. The CDR3 sequence is CASSHRDNYNSPLHF. In DNA, the CDR3 is TGTGCCAGCAGCCACCGGGACAACTATAATTCACCCCTCCACTTT.

The chain is built from TRBV2 and TRBJ2-7; no firm D call. The CDR3 contains 12 residues. Trimming left V 4 bases short and J 6 bases short, with 10 bases between. Germline lookup yields CDR1 SNHLY and CDR2 FYNNEI. The DNA of the CDR3 is TGTGCCAGCAGTGCACAGAAGCTCGAGCAGTACTTC. It specifies CASSAQKLEQYF.

The chain has TRBV7-9 and TRBJ2-5; D perhaps matches TRBD2 (7 bases). V lost 5 bases and J lost 5, with 24 bases in between. From germline, CDR1 is SEHNR and CDR2 FQNEAQ (reference sequence). CDR3 length: 17 residues. The CDR3, as DNA: TGTGCCAGCAGCCCCCCTAGCGGTTATGGGGGGCGCGAGACCCAGTACTTC. The encoded protein is CASSPPSGYGGRETQYF.

The gene calls are TRBV12-3 or TRBV12-4 and TRBJ1-2; 7 bases agree with TRBD1. The CDR3 has 14 residues. Unmatched junction bases numbered 7, after V lost 7 bases and J lost 2 bases. The CDR3 DNA reads as TGTGCCAGCACATCCGGGACAGAGAACTATGGCTACACCTTC. Translated: CASTSGTENYGYTF.

This clonotype was counted only a few times. The chain links TRBV3-1 to TRBJ1-5; perhaps TRBD1 as D (6 bases). This CDR3 region has 15 residues. Germline values: CDR1 LGHDT, CDR2 YNNKEL (reference sequence). V lost 3 bases, J lost 0 bases, and 9 bases lay in between. CDR3 protein: CASSHGTTSNQPQHF. For the CDR3, the DNA is TGTGCCAGCAGCCACGGGACAACTAGCAATCAGCCCCAGCATTTT.

This sequence joins TRBV12-3 or TRBV12-4 and TRBJ1-5; D uncertain. The CDR3 is 14 amino acids. V was shortened by 1 base and J by 6 bases, with 10 bases between the two germline ends. In nucleotides, the CDR3 is TGTGCCAGCAGTTTAGGCGGATTAGCTCAGCCCCAGCATTTT. Translation: CASSLGGLAQPQHF.

The chain has TRBV4-1 and TRBJ2-5, with unresolved D. V was pared by 8 bases and J by 0 bases, with 16 bases between. This CDR3 has 15 amino acids. From germline, CDR1 is MGHRA and CDR2 YSYEKL. CDR3 DNA: TGCGCCAGCTCCCGGCGCGGAACGTACCAAGAGACCCAGTACTTC. This encodes CASSRRGTYQETQYF.

The J gene is TRBJ1-6, the V gene TRBV6-6; 7 bases agree with TRBD1. The CDR3 loop spans 15 amino acids. Germline V gene lookup returns CDR1 MNHNY and CDR2 SVGAGI (reference sequence). V gave up 0 bases and J gave up 10 bases; unmatched junction bases: 6. The CDR3 protein is CASSYSGQNHSPLHF. CDR3 in DNA: TGTGCCAGCAGTTACTCGGGACAGAACCACTCACCCCTCCACTTT.

This clonotype turned up a few times. The chain has TRBV10-3 and TRBJ2-2; D ambiguous. The CDR3 runs 15 residues. The V and J ends lost 4 bases and 6 bases respectively, with 15 bases between them. CDR1 and CDR2 (germline): ENHRY, SYGVKD. The CDR3 loop reads CAISVGQKASGELFF. In nucleotides, the CDR3 is TGTGCCATCAGTGTCGGCCAGAAGGCGTCCGGGGAGCTGTTTTTT.

This clonotype was seen a handful of times. The chain recombines TRBV9 with TRBJ2-2; 7 bases map to TRBD2. The junction had 4 bases not matched to a gene; V was cut back by 2 bases and J by 6 bases. The CDR3 is made up of 14 amino acids. The germline V gene encodes CDR1 SGDLS and CDR2 YYNGEE. The CDR3 nucleotides read TGTGCCAGCAGCGTTCGGCTAGCGGCCGGGGAGCTGTTTTTT. Translating it yields CASSVRLAAGELFF.

The chain is built from TRBV10-2 and TRBJ2-7; 9 nucleotides line up with TRBD1. J gave up 2 bases and V 4 bases, and 9 bases lay outside the gene matches. This CDR3 comprises 16 residues. Germline CDR1 WSHSY, CDR2 SAAADI. The CDR3, as DNA: TGCGCCAGCAGTGTCCTCGGGACAGGGCCTCCCTACGAGCAGTACTTC. The encoded protein is CASSVLGTGPPYEQYF.

The genes are TRBV4-1 and TRBJ1-5, with a weak D call TRBD1 (5 bases). From germline, CDR1 is MGHRA and CDR2 YSYEKL. V was shortened by 3 bases and J by 9 bases, with 12 bases between the two germline ends. The CDR3 has 13 amino acids. DNA for the CDR3: TGCGCCAGCAGCCATCTGGGACCTTCGCCCCAGCATTTT. Translating gives CASSHLGPSPQHF.

This clonotype has ten or more counts. The V call is TRBV4-2, the J call TRBJ2-5; possible D gene TRBD2, 5 bases. This CDR3 spans 13 amino acids. The V end lost 4 bases, the J end lost 1 base, and 7 bases lay between the germline ends. Germline V gene data show CDR1 as LGHNA and CDR2 as YNFKEQ. DNA for the CDR3: TGTGCCAGCAGCCCGAGGGCCCAAGAGACCCAGTACTTC. Its translation: CASSPRAQETQYF.

In its sample, this clonotype was seen many times. The chain recombines TRBV13 with TRBJ1-2; 8 bases line up with TRBD1. CDR1 is PRHDT and CDR2 is FYEKMQ in the germline V gene (reference sequence). This CDR3 has 16 amino acids. J lost 4 bases, V lost 4 bases, and 11 bases had no gene match. In DNA form, the CDR3 reads TGTGCCAGCAGCTGGACAGGGTCGGGGTTTGGCTATGGCTACACCTTC. It codes for CASSWTGSGFGYGYTF.

This chain links TRBV18 with TRBJ1-1, with D hard to call. From germline, CDR1 is KGHSH and CDR2 LQKENI. The CDR3 is 14 amino acids. Trimming stripped 8 bases from V and 0 bases from J, with 13 bases between. CDR3 in DNA: TGTGCCAGCCGAGGAACAATTCTGAACACTGAAGCTTTCTTT. Translating it yields CASRGTILNTEAFF.

This clonotype occurred once. The chain combines TRBV2 with TRBJ1-6; 8 bases are a match to TRBD1. The V and J ends lost 4 bases and 8 bases, in that order; junction bases with no gene match: 4. The CDR3 length is 14 residues. Germline-derived CDR1 and CDR2 are SNHLY and FYNNEI. Here the CDR3 DNA reads TGTGCCAGCAGTGGGACAGGGTCCGATTCACCCCTCCACTTT. Translated, it gives CASSGTGSDSPLHF.

This clonotype has a handful of counts. The chain is built from TRBV6-6 and TRBJ1-2; 12 bases match TRBD1. Germline V lookup: CDR1 MNHNY, CDR2 SVGAGI (reference sequence). V lost 0 bases and J lost 3; bases outside the gene matches: 11. The CDR3 length is 19 residues. CDR3 in amino acids: CASSYSNWDRGLSDYGYTF. The CDR3 DNA is TGTGCCAGCAGTTACTCGAATTGGGACAGGGGGCTAAGTGACTATGGCTACACCTTC.

This clonotype was seen repeatedly, ten times or more. The J gene is TRBJ1-2, the V gene TRBV19; TRBD1 matches at 7 bases. The trim removed 7 bases at V and 4 bases at J, leaving 6 bases unmatched. CDR3 length: 13 residues. Looked up from germline, CDR1 is LNHDA and CDR2 is SQIVND (reference sequence). CDR3 bases: TGTGCCAGTACCCCGGGACAGCTCTATGGCTACACCTTC. It encodes CASTPGQLYGYTF. Complete variable domain (other parts from reference TRBV19 and TRBJ1-2): DGGITQSPKYLFRKEGQNVTLSCEQNLNHDAMYWYRQDPGQGLRLIYYSQIVNDFQKGDIAEGYSVSREKKESFPLTVTSAQKNPTAFYLCASTPGQLYGYTFGSGTRLTVV.

This clonotype was seen repeatedly, ten times or more. The chain couples TRBV2 to TRBJ2-5, with 8 bases aligning to TRBD1. The germline V gene has CDR1 SNHLY and CDR2 FYNNEI. Losses at the gene ends were 6 bases for V and 5 bases for J; bases not matched to a gene: 2. There are 12 residues in the CDR3. The CDR3 is CASRDRGETQYF. In nucleotides, the CDR3 is TGTGCCAGCAGAGACAGGGGCGAGACCCAGTACTTC.

Note on this clonotype: Because it lacks the conserved phenylalanine or tryptophan at the end, this CDR3 is likely a read error. The rearrangement links TRBV10-3 to TRBJ1-1, with 9 nucleotides matching TRBD1. The CDR3 has 13 amino acids. Looked up from germline, CDR1 is ENHRY and CDR2 is SYGVKD. The V segment lost 2 bases and the J segment 10 bases; nucleotides outside the gene matches: 5. The CDR3 here is CAISEGGQGGAFS. CDR3 nucleotide sequence: TGTGCCATCAGTGAGGGGGGACAGGGTGGAGCTTTCTCT.

This clonotype was counted many times. The chain couples TRBV2 to TRBJ2-7, with D hard to call. V was pared by 5 bases and J by 2 bases, with 7 bases between. Germline lookup yields CDR1 SNHLY and CDR2 FYNNEI. The CDR3 consists of 12 residues. CDR3 bases: TGTGCCAGCAGTATACCAGCCTACGAGCAGTACTTC. The encoded protein is CASSIPAYEQYF.

The chain carries TRBV6-5 and TRBJ2-7, with 8 bases identical to TRBD1. V shed 4 bases and J 9 bases; nucleotides not matched to a gene: 11. Germline CDR1 MNHEY, CDR2 SVGAGI. The length of the CDR3 is 14 residues. The CDR3 DNA reads as TGTGCCAGCAGTTTGGTGCCAGGGGGCGCCGGGCAGTACTTC. It specifies CASSLVPGGAGQYF.

The chain recombines TRBV24-1 with TRBJ2-2, with 9 bases fitting TRBD1. Germline loops: CDR1 KGHDR, CDR2 SFDVKD. The CDR3 is 15 amino acids. With V trimmed by 5 bases and J by 7 bases, 7 bases remained unmatched. The CDR3 sequence is CATSVPGQGHGELFF. The CDR3 DNA follows: TGTGCCACCAGTGTGCCGGGACAGGGCCACGGGGAGCTGTTTTTT.

This clonotype was observed a single time. V gene TRBV10-3 combines with J gene TRBJ1-2; 7 nucleotides align to TRBD1. In germline, CDR1 is ENHRY, CDR2 SYGVKD. The V and J ends lost 2 bases and 12 bases, in that order; junction bases with no gene match: 12. The CDR3 loop spans 14 amino acids. The CDR3 sequence: CAISERQGSEGNTF. In DNA, the CDR3 is TGTGCCATCAGTGAGAGACAGGGATCTGAAGGAAACACCTTC.

This clonotype appeared many times. The V call is TRBV7-2, the J call TRBJ2-7; 7 bases line up with TRBD1. The germline CDR1 and CDR2 sequences are SGHTA and FQGNSA. Germline trimming cut 3 bases from V and 1 base from J; bases unmatched to any gene: 3. The CDR3 has 14 residues. CDR3 region: CASSLQGVSYEQYF. The CDR3, as DNA: TGTGCCAGCAGCTTGCAGGGGGTGTCCTACGAGCAGTACTTC.

This clonotype showed up many times. The gene calls are TRBV29-1 and TRBJ1-1, with D maybe TRBD1 (6 bases). Trimming cost V 7 bases and J 1 base, with 16 bases left between them. From germline, CDR1 is SQVTM and CDR2 ANQGSEA. This CDR3 has 14 residues. CDR3 sequence reads: CSAEGQSSNTEAFF. CDR3 nucleotide sequence: TGCAGCGCAGAAGGACAGAGCTCGAACACTGAAGCTTTCTTT. Together with reference TRBV29-1 and TRBJ1-1, the CDR3 gives the full variable domain: SAVISQKPSRDICQRGTSLTIQCQVDSQVTMMFWYRQQPGQSLTLIATANQGSEATYESGFVIDKFPISRPNLTFSTLTVSNMSPEDSSIYLCSAEGQSSNTEAFFGQGTRLTVV.

As to this clonotype: Likely a read error: the CDR3 ends without its conserved phenylalanine or tryptophan. This chain links TRBV29-1 with TRBJ2-7, with 8 bases lining up with TRBD1. The trim removed 2 bases at V and 7 bases at J, leaving 7 bases unmatched. Germline V lookup: CDR1 SQVTM, CDR2 ANQGSEA. CDR3 length: 13 amino acids. Written as DNA, the CDR3 is TGCAGCGTTGAAATTTTCAGGGGGCAAGAGCAGTACTAC. This codes for CSVEIFRGQEQYY.